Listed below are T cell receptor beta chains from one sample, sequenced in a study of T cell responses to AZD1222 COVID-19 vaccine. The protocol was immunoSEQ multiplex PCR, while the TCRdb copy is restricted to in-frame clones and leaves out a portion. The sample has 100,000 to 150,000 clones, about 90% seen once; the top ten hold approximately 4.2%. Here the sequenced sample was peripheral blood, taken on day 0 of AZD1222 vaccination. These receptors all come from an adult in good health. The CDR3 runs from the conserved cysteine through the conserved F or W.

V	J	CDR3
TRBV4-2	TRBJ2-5	CASSQAAGRRRGETQYF
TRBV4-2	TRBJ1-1	CASSQAYGGNTEAFF
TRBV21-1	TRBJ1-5	CASSDVTGCQPQHF
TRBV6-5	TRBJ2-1	CASRTGQLYNEQFF
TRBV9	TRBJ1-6	CASSVGTGGSPLHF
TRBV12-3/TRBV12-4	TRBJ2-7	CASSPPPGDEQYF
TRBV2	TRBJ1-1	CASTDQGGTEAFF
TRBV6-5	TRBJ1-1	CASRSGAGYTEAFF
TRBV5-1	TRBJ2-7	CASSLTPSYEQYF
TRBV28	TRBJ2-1	CASRSGGYNEQFF
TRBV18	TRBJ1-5	CASSPPGGQVNQPQHF
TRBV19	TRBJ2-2	CASSIDLWESALSGELFF
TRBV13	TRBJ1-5	CASSLNGISQPQHF
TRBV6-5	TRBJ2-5	CASSRPQGFRETQYF
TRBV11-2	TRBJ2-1	CASSLSLLAYNEQFF
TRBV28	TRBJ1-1	CASSLLGEGTEAFF
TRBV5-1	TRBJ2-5	CASSLGPRQETQYF
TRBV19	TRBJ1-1	CASSTRHMNTEAFF
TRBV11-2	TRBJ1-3	CASSPADSRRNTIYF
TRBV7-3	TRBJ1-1	CASTAGIGTEAFF
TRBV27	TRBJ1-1	CASSEKGFTEAFF
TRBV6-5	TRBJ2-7	CASRSYTLAYEQYF
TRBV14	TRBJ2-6	CASSQDWVFKAGANVLTF
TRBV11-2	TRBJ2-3	CASSLRSSGGAIHPDTQYF
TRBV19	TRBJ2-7	CASSFDIQGTEQYF
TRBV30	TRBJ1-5	CAWAQGSLSNQPQHF
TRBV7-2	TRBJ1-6	CASSSGQTTSSPLHF
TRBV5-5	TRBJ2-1	CASSQMPYNEQFF
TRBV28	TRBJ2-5	CASSPGGRAETQYF
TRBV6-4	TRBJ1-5	CASRPGGSNQPQHF
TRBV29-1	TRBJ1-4	CSVGGTTNEKLFF
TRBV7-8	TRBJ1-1	CASSFDGANTEAFF
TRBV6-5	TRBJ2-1	CASSYSLIEGEQFF
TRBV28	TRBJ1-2	CASSTGPTHGYTF
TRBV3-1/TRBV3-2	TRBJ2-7	CASSQVGVEQYF
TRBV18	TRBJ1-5	CASSQDLNQPQHF
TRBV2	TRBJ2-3	CASTELDTQYF
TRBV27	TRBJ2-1	CASSLGTSGLGWFF
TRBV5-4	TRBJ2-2	CASTAGTPITGELFF
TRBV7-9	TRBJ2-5	CASSRGWGGASQETQYF
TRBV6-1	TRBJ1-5	CASSGRTGGSPPPQQPQHF
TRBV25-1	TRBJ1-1	CASSAQNTEAFF
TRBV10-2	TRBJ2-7	CASRNPDTTGPWEQYF
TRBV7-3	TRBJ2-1	CASSLGSPGNEQFF
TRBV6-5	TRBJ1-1	CASSYSTRSAAEAFF
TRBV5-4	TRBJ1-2	CASSFFGGNYGYTF
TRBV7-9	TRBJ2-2	CASSSTGTGELFF
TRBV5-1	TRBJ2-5	CASRTLDRYRETQYF
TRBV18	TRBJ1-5	CASSATDTNQPQHF
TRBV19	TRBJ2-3	CASETGTGRTDTQYF
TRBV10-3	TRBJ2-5	CAISDRQETQYF